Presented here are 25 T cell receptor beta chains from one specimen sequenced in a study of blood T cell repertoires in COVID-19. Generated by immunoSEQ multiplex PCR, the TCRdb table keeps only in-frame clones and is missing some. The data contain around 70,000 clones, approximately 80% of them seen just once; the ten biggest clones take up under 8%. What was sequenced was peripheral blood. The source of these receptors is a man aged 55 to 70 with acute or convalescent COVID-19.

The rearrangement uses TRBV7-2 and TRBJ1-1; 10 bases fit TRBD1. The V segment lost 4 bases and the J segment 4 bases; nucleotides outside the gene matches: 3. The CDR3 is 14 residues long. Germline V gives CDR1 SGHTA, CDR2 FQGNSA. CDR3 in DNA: TGTGCCAGCAGCTCCCGGGACAGGGGCACTGAAGCTTTCTTT. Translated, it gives CASSSRDRGTEAFF.

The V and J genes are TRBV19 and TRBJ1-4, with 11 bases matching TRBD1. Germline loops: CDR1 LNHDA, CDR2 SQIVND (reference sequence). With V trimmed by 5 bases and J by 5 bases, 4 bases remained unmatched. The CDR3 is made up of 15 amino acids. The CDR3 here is CASSPRTGGNEKLFF. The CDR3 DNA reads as TGTGCCAGTAGTCCCCGGACAGGGGGCAATGAAAAACTGTTTTTT.

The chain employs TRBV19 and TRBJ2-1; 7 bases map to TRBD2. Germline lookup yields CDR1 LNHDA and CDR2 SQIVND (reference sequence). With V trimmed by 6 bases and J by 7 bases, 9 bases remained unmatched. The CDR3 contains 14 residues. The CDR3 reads CASRQTSVANEQFF. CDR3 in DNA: TGTGCCAGTAGACAAACTAGCGTGGCGAATGAGCAGTTCTTC.

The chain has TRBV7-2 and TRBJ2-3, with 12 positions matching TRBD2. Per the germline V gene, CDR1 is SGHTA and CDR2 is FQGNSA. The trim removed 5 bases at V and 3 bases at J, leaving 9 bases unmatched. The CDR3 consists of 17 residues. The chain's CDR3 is CASSLPLAGGLTDTQYF. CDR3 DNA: TGTGCCAGCAGCCTCCCGCTAGCGGGGGGGCTAACAGATACGCAGTATTTT.

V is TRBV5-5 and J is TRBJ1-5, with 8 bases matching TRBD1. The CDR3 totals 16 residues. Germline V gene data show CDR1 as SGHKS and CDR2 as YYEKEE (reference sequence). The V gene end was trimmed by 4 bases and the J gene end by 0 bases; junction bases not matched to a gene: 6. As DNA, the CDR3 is TGTGCCAGCAGCCACACAGGGGGTAATAGCAATCAGCCCCAGCATTTT. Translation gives CASSHTGGNSNQPQHF.

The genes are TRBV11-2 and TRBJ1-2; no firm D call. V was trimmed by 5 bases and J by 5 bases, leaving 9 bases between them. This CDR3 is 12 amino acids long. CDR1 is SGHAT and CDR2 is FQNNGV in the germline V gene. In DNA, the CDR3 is TGTGCCAGCAGCCTCGCCGGGTATGGCTACACCTTC. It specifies CASSLAGYGYTF.

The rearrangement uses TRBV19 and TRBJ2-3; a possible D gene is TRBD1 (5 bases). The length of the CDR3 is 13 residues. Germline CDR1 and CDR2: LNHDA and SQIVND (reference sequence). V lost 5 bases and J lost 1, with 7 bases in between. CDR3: CASSEQGTDTQYF. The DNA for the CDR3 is TGTGCCAGTAGTGAACAGGGCACAGATACGCAGTATTTT.

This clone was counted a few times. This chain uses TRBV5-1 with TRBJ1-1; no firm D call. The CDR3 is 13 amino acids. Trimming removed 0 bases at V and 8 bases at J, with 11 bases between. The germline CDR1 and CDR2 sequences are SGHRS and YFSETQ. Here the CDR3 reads CASSLETLEEAFF. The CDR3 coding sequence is TGCGCCAGCAGCTTGGAGACACTTGAGGAAGCTTTCTTT.

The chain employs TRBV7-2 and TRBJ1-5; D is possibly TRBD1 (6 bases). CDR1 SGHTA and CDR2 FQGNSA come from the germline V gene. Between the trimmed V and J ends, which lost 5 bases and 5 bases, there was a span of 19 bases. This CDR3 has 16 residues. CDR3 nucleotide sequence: TGTGCCAGCAGCCGGTTCGGGGGGCCACAGGATCAGCCCCAGCATTTT. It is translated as CASSRFGGPQDQPQHF.

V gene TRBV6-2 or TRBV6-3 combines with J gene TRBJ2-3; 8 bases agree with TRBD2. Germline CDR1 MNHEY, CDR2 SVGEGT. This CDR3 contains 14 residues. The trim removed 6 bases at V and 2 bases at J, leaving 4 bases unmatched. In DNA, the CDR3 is TGTGCCAGCAGCTCGGGGGGGACCACAGATACGCAGTATTTT. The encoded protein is CASSSGGTTDTQYF.

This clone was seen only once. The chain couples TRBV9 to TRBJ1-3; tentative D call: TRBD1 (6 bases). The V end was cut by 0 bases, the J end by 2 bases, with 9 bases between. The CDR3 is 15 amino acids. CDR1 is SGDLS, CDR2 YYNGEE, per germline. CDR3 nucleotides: TGTGCCAGCAGCGTAGGGGGGACAACTGGAAACACCATATATTTT. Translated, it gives CASSVGGTTGNTIYF.

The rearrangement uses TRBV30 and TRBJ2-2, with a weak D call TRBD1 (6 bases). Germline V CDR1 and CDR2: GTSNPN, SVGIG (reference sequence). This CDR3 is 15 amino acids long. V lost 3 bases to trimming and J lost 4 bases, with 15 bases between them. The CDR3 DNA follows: TGTGCCTGGAGGAGCCGGGACAACCCCACCGGGGAGCTGTTTTTT. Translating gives CAWRSRDNPTGELFF. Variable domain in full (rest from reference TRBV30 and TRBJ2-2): SQTIHQWPATLVQPVGSPLSLECTVEGTSNPNLYWYRQAAGRGLQLLFYSVGIGQISSEVPQNLSASRPQDRQFILSSKKLLLSDSGFYLCAWRSRDNPTGELFFGEGSRLTVL.

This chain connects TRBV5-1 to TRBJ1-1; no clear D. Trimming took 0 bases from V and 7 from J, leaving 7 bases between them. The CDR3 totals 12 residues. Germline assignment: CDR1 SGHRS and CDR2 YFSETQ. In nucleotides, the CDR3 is TGCGCCAGCAGCTTGGATGGAGTTGAAGCTTTCTTT. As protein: CASSLDGVEAFF. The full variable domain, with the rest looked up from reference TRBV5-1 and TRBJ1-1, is KAGVTQTPRYLIKTRGQQVTLSCSPISGHRSVSWYQQTPGQGLQFLFEYFSETQRNKGNFPGRFSGRQFSNSRSEMNVSTLELGDSALYLCASSLDGVEAFFGQGTRLTVV.

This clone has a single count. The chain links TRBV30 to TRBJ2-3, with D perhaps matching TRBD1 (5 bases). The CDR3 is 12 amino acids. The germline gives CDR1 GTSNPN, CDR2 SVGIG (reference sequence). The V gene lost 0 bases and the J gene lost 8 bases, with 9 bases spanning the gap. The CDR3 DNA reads TGTGCCTGGAGTGTTCAGGGCCCTACGCAGTATTTT. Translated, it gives CAWSVQGPTQYF.

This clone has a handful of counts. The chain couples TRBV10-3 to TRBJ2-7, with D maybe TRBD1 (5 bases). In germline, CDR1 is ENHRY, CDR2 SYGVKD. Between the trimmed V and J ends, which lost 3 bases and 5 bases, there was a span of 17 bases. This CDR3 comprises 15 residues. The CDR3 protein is CAISDRQGRSHEQYV. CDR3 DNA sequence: TGTGCCATCAGTGATCGGCAGGGTCGTTCCCACGAGCAGTACGTC.

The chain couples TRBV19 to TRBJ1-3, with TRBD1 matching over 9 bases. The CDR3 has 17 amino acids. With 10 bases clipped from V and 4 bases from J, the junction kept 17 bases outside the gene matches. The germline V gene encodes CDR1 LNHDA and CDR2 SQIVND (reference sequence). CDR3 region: CATTGTGRRPAGNTIYF. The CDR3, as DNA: TGTGCCACGACCGGGACAGGGAGACGGCCGGCAGGAAACACCATATATTTT. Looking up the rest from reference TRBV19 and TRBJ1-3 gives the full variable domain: DGGITQSPKYLFRKEGQNVTLSCEQNLNHDAMYWYRQDPGQGLRLIYYSQIVNDFQKGDIAEGYSVSREKKESFPLTVTSAQKNPTAFYLCATTGTGRRPAGNTIYFGEGSWLTVV.

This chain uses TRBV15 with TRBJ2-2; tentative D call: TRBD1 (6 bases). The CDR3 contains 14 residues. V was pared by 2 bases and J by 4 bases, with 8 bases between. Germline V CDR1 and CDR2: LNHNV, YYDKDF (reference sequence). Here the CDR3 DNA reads TGTGCCACCAGCAGAAACAGGGTCACCGGGGAGCTGTTTTTT. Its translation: CATSRNRVTGELFF.

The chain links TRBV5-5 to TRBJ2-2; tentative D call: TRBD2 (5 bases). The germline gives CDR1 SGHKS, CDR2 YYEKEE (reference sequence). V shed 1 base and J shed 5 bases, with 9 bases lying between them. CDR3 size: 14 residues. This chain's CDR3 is CASSLPAGTGELFF. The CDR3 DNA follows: TGTGCCAGCAGCTTGCCTGCGGGTACCGGGGAGCTGTTTTTT.

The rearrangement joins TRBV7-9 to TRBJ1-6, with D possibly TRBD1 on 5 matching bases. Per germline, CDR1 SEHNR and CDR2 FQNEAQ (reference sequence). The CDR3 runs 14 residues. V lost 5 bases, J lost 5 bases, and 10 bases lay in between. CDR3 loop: CASSPRGNNSPLHF. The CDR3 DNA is TGTGCCAGCAGCCCCCGGGGGAATAATTCACCCCTCCACTTT. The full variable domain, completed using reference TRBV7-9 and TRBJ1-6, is DTGVSQNPRHKITKRGQNVTFRCDPISEHNRLYWYRQTLGQGPEFLTYFQNEAQLEKSRLLSDRFSAERPKGSFSTLEIQRTEQGDSAMYLCASSPRGNNSPLHFGNGTRLTVT.

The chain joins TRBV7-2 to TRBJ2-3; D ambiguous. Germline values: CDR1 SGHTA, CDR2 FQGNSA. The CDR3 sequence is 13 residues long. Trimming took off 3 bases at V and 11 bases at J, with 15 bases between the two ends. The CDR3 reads CASSFSSELMQYF. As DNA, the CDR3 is TGTGCCAGCAGCTTTTCCTCGGAGTTAATGCAGTATTTT.

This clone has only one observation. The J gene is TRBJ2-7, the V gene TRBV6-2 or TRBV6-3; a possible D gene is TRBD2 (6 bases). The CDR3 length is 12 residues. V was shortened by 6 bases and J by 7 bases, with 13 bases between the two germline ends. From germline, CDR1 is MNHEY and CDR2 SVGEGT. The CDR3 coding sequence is TGTGCCAGCAGCTCACCCCGGGGGGAGCAGTACGTC. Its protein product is CASSSPRGEQYV.

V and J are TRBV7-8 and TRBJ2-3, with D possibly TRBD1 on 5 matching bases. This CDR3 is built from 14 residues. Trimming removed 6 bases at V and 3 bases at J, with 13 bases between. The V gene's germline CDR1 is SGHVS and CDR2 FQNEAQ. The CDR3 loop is CASSFGARTDTQYF. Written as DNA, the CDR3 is TGTGCCAGCAGTTTTGGGGCGCGGACAGATACGCAGTATTTT.

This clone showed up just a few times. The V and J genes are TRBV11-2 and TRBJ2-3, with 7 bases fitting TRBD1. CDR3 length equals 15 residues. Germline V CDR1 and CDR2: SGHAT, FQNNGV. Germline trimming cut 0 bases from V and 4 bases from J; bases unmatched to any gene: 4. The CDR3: CASSLDGQASDTQYF. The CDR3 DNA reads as TGTGCCAGCAGCTTAGACGGACAGGCGTCAGATACGCAGTATTTT.

The CDR3 protein is CASSLGLAGNLYEQYF. CDR3 nucleotide sequence: TGCGCCAGCAGCCTTGGACTAGCGGGGAACCTCTACGAGCAGTACTTC. The chain couples TRBV5-1 to TRBJ2-7; 12 bases agree with TRBD2. This CDR3 spans 16 amino acids. V dropped 4 bases and J dropped 3; count of bases not matched to a gene: 8. The germline V gene has CDR1 SGHRS and CDR2 YFSETQ.

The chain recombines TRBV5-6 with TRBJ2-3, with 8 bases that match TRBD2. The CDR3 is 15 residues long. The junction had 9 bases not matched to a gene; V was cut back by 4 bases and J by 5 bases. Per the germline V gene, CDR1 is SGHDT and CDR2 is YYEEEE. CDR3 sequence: CASSRPGGPGDTQYF. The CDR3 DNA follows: TGTGCCAGCAGCCGACCGGGGGGGCCAGGAGATACGCAGTATTTT. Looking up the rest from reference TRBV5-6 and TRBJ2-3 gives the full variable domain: DAGVTQSPTHLIKTRGQQVTLRCSPKSGHDTVSWYQQALGQGPQFIFQYYEEEERQRGNFPDRFSGHQFPNYSSELNVNALLLGDSALYLCASSRPGGPGDTQYFGPGTRLTVL.